This TCR beta chain was recovered during a study of regulatory T cells in long-lasting Graves disease. As for time point: persistent/refractory GD, antithyroid drugs over 5 years with positive TRAb. After RNA was extracted from PBMCs, the TCR library was made from it. Patients all came to the study from an endocrinology department in Xi'an, China. Construction of the TCR beta libraries employed iRepertoire HTBI primers in conjunction with Arm-PCR of CDR3 regions. Using its own MiXCR run on the multiplex PCR reads, TCRdb lists one record per CDR3 protein. Here the sample spans approximately 400,000 distinct CDR3 sequences, around 21% being singletons. Germline V lookup: CDR1 MNHNS, CDR2 SASEGT. The CDR3 has 15 amino acids. Study-wide findings and caveats: A limited number of samples was an acknowledged limitation.

Turning to this clonotype: Antigen specificity is unknown. One end of the junction varies from germline; a read error may be responsible.

This receptor was identified in a female donor with Graves disease. The V gene is TRBV6-1, the J gene TRBJ2-1; 8 nucleotides align to TRBD2. This sample comprised peripheral blood mononuclear cells (PBMCs), obtained when the disease was refractory, from a patient treated with antithyroid drugs. The chain's CDR3 is CVSRVAGSSYNEQFF. For the CDR3, the DNA is TGTGTCAGCAGAGTAGCGGGGAGCTCCTACAATGAGCAGTTCTTC.